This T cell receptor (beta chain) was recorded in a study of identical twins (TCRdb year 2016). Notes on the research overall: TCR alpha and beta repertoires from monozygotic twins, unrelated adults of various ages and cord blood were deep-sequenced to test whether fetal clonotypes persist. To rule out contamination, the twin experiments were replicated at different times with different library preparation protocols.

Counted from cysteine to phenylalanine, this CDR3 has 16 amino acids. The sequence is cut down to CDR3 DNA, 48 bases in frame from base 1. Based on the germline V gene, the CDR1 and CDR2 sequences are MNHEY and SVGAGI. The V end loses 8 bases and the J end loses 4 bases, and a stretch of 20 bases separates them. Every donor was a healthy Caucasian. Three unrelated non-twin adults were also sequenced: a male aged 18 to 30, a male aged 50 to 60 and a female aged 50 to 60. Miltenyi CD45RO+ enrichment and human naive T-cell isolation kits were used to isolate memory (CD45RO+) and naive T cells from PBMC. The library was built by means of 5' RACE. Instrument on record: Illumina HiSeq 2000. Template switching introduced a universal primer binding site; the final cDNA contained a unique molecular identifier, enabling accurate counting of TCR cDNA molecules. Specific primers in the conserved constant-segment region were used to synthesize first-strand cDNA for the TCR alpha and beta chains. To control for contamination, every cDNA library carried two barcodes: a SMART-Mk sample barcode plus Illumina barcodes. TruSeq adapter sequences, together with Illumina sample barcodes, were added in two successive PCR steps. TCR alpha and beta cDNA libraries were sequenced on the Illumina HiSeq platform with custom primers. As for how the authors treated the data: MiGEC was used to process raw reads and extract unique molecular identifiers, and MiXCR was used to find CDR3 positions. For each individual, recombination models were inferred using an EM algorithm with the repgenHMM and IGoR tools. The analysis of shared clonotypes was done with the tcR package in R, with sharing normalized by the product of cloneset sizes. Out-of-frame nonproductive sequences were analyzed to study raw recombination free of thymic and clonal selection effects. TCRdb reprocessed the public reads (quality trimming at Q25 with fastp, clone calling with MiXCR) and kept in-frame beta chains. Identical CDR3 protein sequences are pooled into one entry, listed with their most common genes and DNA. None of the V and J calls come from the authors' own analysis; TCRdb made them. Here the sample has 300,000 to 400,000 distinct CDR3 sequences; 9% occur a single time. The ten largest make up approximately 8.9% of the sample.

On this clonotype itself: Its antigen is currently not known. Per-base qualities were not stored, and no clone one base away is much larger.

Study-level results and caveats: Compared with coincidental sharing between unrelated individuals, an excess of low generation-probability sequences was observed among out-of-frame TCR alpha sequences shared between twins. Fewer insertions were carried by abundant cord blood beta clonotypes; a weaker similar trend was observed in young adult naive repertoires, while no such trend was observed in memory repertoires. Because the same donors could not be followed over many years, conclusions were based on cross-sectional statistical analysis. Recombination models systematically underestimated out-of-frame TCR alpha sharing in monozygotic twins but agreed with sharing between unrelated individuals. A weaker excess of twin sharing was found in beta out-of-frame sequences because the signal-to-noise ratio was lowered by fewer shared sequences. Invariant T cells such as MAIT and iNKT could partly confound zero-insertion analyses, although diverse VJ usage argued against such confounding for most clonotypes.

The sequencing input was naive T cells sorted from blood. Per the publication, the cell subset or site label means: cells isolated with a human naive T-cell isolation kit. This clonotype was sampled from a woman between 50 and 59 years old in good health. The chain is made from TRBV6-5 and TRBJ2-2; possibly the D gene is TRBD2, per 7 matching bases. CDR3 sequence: CASSLLGLGGTGELFF. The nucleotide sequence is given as TGTGCCAGCTCTCTGCTTGGACTAGGGGGCACCGGGGAGCTGTTTTTT.